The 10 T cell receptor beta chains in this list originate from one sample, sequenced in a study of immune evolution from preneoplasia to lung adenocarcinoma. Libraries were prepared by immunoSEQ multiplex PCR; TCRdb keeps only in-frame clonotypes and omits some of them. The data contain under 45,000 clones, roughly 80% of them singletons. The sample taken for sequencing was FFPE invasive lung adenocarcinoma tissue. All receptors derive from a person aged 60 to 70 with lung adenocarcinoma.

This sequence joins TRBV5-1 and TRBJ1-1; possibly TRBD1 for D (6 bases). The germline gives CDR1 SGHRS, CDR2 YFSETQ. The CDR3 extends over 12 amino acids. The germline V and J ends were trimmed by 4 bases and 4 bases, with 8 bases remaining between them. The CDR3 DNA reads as TGCGCCAGCAGCCCCAGGGGCACTGAAGCTTTCTTT. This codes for CASSPRGTEAFF.

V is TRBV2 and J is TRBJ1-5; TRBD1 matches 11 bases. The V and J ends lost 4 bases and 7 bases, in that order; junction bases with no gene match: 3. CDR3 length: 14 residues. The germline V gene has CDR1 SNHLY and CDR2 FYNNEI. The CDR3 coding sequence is TGTGCCAGCAGTGGGACAGGGGGCATGCAGCCCCAGCATTTT. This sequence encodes CASSGTGGMQPQHF.

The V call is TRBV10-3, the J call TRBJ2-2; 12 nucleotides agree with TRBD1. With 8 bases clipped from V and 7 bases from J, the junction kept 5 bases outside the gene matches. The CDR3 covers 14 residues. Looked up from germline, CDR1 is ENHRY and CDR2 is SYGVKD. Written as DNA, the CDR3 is TGTGCCATCGGGACAGGGGGCGGGAACGGGGAGCTGTTTTTT. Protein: CAIGTGGGNGELFF.

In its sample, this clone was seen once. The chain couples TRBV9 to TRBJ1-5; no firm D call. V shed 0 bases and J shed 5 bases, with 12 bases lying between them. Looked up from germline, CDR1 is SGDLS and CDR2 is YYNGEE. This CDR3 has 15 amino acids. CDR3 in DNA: TGTGCCAGCAGCGTAGATGGTAGGTGGGATCAGCCCCAGCATTTT. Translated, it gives CASSVDGRWDQPQHF.

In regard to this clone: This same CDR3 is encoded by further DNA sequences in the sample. CDR3 amino acids: CASSYDRGRVSYEQYF. The CDR3 nucleotides are TGTGCCAGCAGTTACGATCGGGGGCGAGTTTCCTACGAGCAGTACTTC. The V call is TRBV6-5, the J call TRBJ2-7; D possibly uses TRBD1 or TRBD2 (6 bases each). Trimming pared 2 bases from V and 1 base from J, leaving 15 bases between. Germline lookup yields CDR1 MNHEY and CDR2 SVGAGI. The CDR3 consists of 16 residues.

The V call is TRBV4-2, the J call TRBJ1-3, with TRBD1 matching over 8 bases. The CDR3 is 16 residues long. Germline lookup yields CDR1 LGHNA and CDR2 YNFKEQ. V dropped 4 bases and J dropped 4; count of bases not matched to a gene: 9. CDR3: CASSPGTGQAGNTIYF. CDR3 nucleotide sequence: TGTGCCAGCAGCCCCGGGACAGGTCAAGCCGGAAACACCATATATTTT.

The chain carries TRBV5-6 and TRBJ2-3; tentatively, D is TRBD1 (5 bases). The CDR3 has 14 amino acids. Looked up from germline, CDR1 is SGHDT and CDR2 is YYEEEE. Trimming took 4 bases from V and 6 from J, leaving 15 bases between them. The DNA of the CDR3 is TGTGCCAGCAGCGGAGTAGGGGTTGGGGATACGCAGTATTTT. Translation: CASSGVGVGDTQYF.

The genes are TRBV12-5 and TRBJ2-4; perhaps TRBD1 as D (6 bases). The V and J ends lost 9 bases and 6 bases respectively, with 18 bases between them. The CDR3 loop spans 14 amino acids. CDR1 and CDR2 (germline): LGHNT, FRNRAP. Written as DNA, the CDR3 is TGTGCTAGCGGGCCCCAGGGGCCTAGAAACATTCAGTACTTC. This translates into CASGPQGPRNIQYF.

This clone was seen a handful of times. DNA for the CDR3: TGTGCCAGCCATAGACAGGGATATTCGAAAGGAGAAAAACTGTTTTTT. Translated, it gives CASHRQGYSKGEKLFF. The chain joins TRBV5-6 to TRBJ1-4, with TRBD1 matching over 7 bases. Germline values: CDR1 SGHDT, CDR2 YYEEEE. The J segment lost 8 bases and the V segment lost 7 bases, leaving 17 bases of the junction unmatched. The CDR3 length is 16 residues.

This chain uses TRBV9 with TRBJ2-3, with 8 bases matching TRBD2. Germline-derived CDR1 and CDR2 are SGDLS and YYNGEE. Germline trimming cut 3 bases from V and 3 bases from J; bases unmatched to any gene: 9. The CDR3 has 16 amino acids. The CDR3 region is CASSALAGGETDTQYF. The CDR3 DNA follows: TGTGCCAGCAGCGCCCTAGCGGGTGGGGAGACAGATACGCAGTATTTT.